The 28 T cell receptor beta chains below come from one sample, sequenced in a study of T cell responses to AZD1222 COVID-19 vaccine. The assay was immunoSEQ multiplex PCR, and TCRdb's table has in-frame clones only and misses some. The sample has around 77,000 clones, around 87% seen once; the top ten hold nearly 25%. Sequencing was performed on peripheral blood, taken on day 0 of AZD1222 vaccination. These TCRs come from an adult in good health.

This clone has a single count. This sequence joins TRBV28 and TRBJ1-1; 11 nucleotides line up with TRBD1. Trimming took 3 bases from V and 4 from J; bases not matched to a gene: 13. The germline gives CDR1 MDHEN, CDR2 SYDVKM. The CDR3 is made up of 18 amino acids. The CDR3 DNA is TGTGCCAGCAGTTTGGCCGGGACAGGGGGGAATTTGGGCACTGAAGCTTTCTTT. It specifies CASSLAGTGGNLGTEAFF.

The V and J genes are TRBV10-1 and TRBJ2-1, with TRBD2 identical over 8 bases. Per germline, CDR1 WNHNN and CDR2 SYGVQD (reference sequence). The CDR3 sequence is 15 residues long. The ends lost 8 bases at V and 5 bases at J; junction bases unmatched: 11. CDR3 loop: CASSRLAGRDNEQFF. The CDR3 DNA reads TGCGCCAGCTCGAGATTAGCGGGGAGAGACAATGAGCAGTTCTTC.

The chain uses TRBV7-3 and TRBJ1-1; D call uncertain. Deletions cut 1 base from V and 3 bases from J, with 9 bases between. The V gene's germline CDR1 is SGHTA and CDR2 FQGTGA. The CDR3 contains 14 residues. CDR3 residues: CASSLRAGDTEAFF. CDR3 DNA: TGTGCCAGCAGCTTAAGGGCTGGGGACACTGAAGCTTTCTTT.

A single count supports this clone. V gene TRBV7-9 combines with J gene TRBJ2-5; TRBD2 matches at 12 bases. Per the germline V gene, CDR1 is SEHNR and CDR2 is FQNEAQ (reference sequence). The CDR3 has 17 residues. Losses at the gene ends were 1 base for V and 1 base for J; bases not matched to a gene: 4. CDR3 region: CASSLGLAGGLQETQYF. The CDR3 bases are TGTGCCAGCAGCTTAGGCCTAGCGGGGGGGCTCCAAGAGACCCAGTACTTC. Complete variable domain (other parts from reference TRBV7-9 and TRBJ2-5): DTGVSQNPRHKITKRGQNVTFRCDPISEHNRLYWYRQTLGQGPEFLTYFQNEAQLEKSRLLSDRFSAERPKGSFSTLEIQRTEQGDSAMYLCASSLGLAGGLQETQYFGPGTRLLVL.

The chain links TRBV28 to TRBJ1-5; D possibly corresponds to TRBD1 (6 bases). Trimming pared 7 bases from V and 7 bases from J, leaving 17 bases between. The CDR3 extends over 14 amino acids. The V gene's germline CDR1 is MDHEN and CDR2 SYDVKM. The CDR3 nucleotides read TGTGCCAGCATCGCACAGGGTTGGGTCCAGCCCCAGCATTTT. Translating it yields CASIAQGWVQPQHF.

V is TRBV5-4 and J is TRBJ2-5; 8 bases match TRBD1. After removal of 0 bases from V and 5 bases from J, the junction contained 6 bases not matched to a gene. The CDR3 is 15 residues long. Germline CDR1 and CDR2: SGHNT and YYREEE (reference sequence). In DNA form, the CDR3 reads TGTGCCAGCAGCTTGGGGCAGGGGGCTTGGGAGACCCAGTACTTC. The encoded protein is CASSLGQGAWETQYF.

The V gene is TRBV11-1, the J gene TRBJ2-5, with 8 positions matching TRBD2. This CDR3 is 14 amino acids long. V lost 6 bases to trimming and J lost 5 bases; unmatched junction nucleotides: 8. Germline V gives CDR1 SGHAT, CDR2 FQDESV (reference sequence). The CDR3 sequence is CASSTRGGPETQYF. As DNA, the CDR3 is TGTGCCAGCAGTACACGCGGGGGGCCGGAGACCCAGTACTTC.

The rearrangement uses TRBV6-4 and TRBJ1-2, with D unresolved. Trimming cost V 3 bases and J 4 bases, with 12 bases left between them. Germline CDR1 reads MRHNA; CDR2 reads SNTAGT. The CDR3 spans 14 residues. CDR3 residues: CASSDLRSPYGYTF. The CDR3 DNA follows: TGTGCCAGCAGTGATCTTAGGTCACCCTATGGCTACACCTTC.

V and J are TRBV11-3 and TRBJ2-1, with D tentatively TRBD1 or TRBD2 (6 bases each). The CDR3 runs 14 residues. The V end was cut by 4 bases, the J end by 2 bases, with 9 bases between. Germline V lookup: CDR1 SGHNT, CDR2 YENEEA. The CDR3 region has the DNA TGTGCCAGCAGCTCCGGGGGCCCCTACAATGAGCAGTTCTTC. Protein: CASSSGGPYNEQFF.

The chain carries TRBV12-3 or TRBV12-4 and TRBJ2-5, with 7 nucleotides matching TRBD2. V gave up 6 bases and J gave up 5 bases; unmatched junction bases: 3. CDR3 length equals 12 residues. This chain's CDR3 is CASSNGGETQYF. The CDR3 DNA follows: TGTGCCAGCAGCAACGGGGGGGAGACCCAGTACTTC.

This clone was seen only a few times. CDR3 DNA: TGTGCCAGTAGTTTCCGGGACAGGAGGGACACCATATATTTT. Amino acids: CASSFRDRRDTIYF. The chain couples TRBV19 to TRBJ1-3, with 8 bases identical to TRBD1. CDR1 is LNHDA and CDR2 is SQIVND in the germline V gene (reference sequence). After removal of 5 bases from V and 8 bases from J, the junction contained 8 bases not matched to a gene. The CDR3 is 14 amino acids.

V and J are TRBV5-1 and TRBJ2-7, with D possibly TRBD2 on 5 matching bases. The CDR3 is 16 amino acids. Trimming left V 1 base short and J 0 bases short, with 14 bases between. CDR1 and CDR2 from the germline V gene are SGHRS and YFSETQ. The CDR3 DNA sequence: TGCGCCAGCAGCTTGAGTGGAGGTCCCAGCTCCTACGAGCAGTACTTC. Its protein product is CASSLSGGPSSYEQYF.

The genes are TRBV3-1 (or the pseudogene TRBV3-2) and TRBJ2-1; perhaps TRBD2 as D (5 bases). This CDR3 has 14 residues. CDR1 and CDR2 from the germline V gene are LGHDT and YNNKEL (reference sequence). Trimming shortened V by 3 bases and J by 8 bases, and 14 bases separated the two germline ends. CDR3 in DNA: TGTGCCAGCAGCCATACGGGAAGGAGCGATGAGCAGTTCTTC. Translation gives CASSHTGRSDEQFF.

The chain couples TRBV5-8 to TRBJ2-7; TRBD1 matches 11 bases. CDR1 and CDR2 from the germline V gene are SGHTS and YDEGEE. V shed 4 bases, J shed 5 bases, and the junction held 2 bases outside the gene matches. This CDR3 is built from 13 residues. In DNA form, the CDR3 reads TGTGCCAGCAGCAGGGACAGGGGGGACGAGCAGTACTTC. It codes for CASSRDRGDEQYF.

CDR3 sequence: CASSEPNRASGNTIYF. The CDR3 coding sequence is TGTGCCAGCAGTGAACCTAACAGGGCCTCTGGAAACACCATATATTTT. The chain couples TRBV6-1 to TRBJ1-3; D may be TRBD1 (6 bases). CDR3 length: 16 amino acids. Germline-derived CDR1 and CDR2 are MNHNS and SASEGT. The V end lost 2 bases, the J end lost 0 bases, and 11 bases lay between the germline ends.

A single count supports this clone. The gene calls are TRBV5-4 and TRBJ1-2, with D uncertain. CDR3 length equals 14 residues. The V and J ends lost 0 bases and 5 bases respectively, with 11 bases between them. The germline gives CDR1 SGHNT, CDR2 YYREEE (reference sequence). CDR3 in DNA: TGTGCCAGCAGCTTGGATTCCGGGTTTTATGGCTACACCTTC. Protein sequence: CASSLDSGFYGYTF.

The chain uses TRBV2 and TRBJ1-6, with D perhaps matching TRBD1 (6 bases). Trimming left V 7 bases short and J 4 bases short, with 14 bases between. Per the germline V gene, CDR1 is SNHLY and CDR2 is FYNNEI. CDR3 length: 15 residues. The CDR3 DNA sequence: TGTGCCAGCACCAAGGACAGACAGTATAATTCACCCCTCCACTTT. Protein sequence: CASTKDRQYNSPLHF.

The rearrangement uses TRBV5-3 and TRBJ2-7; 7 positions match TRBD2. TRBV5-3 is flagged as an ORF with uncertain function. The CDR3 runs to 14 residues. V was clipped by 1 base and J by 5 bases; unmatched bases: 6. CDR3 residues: CARSLLREGHEQYF. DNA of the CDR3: TGTGCCAGAAGCTTGTTAAGGGAGGGCCACGAGCAGTACTTC.

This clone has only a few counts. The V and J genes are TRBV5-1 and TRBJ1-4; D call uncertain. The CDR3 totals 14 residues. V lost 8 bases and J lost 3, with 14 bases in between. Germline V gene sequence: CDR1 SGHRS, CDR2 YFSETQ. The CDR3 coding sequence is TGCGCCAGTAGGCAAGGGTTACCTAATGAAAAACTGTTTTTT. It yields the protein CASRQGLPNEKLFF.

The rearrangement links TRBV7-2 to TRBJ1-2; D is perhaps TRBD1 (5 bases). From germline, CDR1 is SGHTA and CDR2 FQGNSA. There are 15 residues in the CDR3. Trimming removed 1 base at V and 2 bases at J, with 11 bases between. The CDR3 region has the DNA TGTGCCAGCAGCTTAGGGTCGGGGGGAAACTATGGCTACACCTTC. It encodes CASSLGSGGNYGYTF. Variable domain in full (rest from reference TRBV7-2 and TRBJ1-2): GAGVSQSPSNKVTEKGKDVELRCDPISGHTALYWYRQSLGQGLEFLIYFQGNSAPDKSGLPSDRFSAERTGGSVSTLTIQRTQQEDSAVYLCASSLGSGGNYGYTFGSGTRLTVV.

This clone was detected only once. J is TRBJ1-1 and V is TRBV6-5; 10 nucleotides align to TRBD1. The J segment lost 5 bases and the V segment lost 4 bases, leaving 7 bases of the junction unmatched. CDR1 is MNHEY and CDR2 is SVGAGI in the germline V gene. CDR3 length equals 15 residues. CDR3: CASSSSGTGVTEAFF. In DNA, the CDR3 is TGTGCCAGCAGTTCCTCTGGGACAGGGGTAACTGAAGCTTTCTTT.

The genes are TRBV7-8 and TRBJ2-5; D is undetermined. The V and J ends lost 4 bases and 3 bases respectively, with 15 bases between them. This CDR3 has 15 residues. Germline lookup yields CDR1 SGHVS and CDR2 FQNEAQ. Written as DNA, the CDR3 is TGTGCCAGCAGCTGGTGGGAAGACCAAAAAGAGACCCAGTACTTC. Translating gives CASSWWEDQKETQYF.

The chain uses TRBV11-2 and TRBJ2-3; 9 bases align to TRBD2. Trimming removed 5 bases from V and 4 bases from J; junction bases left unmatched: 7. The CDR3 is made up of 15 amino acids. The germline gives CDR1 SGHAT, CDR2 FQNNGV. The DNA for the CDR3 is TGTGCCAGCAGCCCGCGGGGGGGCCATCCAGATACGCAGTATTTT. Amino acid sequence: CASSPRGGHPDTQYF.

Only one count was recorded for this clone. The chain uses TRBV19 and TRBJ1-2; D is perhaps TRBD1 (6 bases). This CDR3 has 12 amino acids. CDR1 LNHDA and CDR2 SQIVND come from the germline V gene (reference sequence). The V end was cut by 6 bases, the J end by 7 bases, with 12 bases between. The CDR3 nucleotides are TGTGCCAGTAGCGGACAGAGGCCTGGCTACACCTTC. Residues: CASSGQRPGYTF. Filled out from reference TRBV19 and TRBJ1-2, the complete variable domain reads DGGITQSPKYLFRKEGQNVTLSCEQNLNHDAMYWYRQDPGQGLRLIYYSQIVNDFQKGDIAEGYSVSREKKESFPLTVTSAQKNPTAFYLCASSGQRPGYTFGSGTRLTVV.

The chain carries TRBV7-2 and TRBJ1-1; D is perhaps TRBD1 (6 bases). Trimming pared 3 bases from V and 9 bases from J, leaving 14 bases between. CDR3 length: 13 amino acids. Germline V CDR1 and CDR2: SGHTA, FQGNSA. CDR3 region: CASSFKGGMKAFF. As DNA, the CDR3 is TGTGCCAGCAGCTTTAAGGGGGGGATGAAAGCTTTCTTT. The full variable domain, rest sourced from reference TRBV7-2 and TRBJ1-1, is GAGVSQSPSNKVTEKGKDVELRCDPISGHTALYWYRQSLGQGLEFLIYFQGNSAPDKSGLPSDRFSAERTGGSVSTLTIQRTQQEDSAVYLCASSFKGGMKAFFGQGTRLTVV.

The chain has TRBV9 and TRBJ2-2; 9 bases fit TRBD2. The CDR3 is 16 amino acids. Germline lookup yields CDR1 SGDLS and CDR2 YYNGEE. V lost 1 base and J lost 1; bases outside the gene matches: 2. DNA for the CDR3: TGTGCCAGCAGCGTAAGAGCGGGGGGGAACACCGGGGAGCTGTTTTTT. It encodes CASSVRAGGNTGELFF.

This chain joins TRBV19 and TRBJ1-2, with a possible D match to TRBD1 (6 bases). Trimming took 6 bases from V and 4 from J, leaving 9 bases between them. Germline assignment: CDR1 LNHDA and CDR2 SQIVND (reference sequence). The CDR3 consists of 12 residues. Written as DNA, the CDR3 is TGTGCCAGTAGCGACAGGAGCTATGGCTACACCTTC. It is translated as CASSDRSYGYTF.

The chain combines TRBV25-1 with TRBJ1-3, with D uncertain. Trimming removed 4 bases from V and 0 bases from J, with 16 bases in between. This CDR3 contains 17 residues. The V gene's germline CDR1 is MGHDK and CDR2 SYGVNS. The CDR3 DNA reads TGTGCCAGCAGTGCACCCCGCAAGGGCCGCTCTGGAAACACCATATATTTT. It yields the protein CASSAPRKGRSGNTIYF. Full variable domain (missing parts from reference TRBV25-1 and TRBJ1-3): EADIYQTPRYLVIGTGKKITLECSQTMGHDKMYWYQQDPGMELHLIHYSYGVNSTEKGDLSSESTVSRIRTEHFPLTLESARPSHTSQYLCASSAPRKGRSGNTIYFGEGSWLTVV.